Following are 11 T cell receptor beta chains from one sample sequenced in a study of sequential checkpoint blockade in melanoma. Some clones are missing from TCRdb's copy, which holds only in-frame ones; the method was immunoSEQ multiplex PCR. The sample records under 40,000 clones, over 75% being singletons. The treatment: randomized to nivolumab then ipilimumab (arm A) or the reverse (arm B). The sample in question was CD8+ T cells sorted from blood (inferred from file names), obtained from a patient given nivolumab and ipilimumab in sequence. The receptors were gathered from a human donor with melanoma.

The genes are TRBV7-3 and TRBJ2-7; the match to TRBD1 covers 11 bases. V was pared by 8 bases and J by 3 bases, with 15 bases of the junction left unmatched. This CDR3 region has 17 residues. From germline, CDR1 is SGHTA and CDR2 FQGTGA. The CDR3 DNA reads TGTGCCAGCCTTTCTTCAAGGGACAGGGGGTGGAACTACGAGCAGTACGTC. This encodes CASLSSRDRGWNYEQYV.

CDR3 DNA: TGTGCCAGTAGTATCGATCTATACAATGAGCAGTTCTTC. Translation gives CASSIDLYNEQFF. This chain joins TRBV19 and TRBJ2-1, with D unclear. The V gene's germline CDR1 is LNHDA and CDR2 SQIVND (reference sequence). CDR3 length: 13 amino acids. V lost 3 bases, J lost 4 bases, and 7 bases lay in between.

V gene TRBV7-9 combines with J gene TRBJ2-2; 7 bases are a match to TRBD1. Germline V lookup: CDR1 SEHNR, CDR2 FQNEAQ (reference sequence). This CDR3 contains 17 residues. The V segment lost 5 bases and the J segment 4 bases; nucleotides outside the gene matches: 13. The CDR3 DNA reads TGTGCCAGCAGCCCAGTCCAGGGGGTTATCACCACCGGGGAGCTGTTTTTT. This encodes CASSPVQGVITTGELFF.

This clone was recorded a few times. The gene calls are TRBV7-9 and TRBJ1-5; D is possibly TRBD1 (6 bases). Germline V lookup: CDR1 SEHNR, CDR2 FQNEAQ (reference sequence). This CDR3 region has 12 residues. The ends were cut back, 6 bases at V and 15 bases at J, with 18 bases in the middle. CDR3 bases: TGTGCCAGCAGTTTGGGGGCGACAGGCCGGCATTTT. It codes for CASSLGATGRHF.

A single count supports this clone. The V gene is TRBV29-1, the J gene TRBJ2-7, with TRBD1 matching over 7 bases. Trimming cost V 4 bases and J 0 bases; bases outside gene matches: 3. The CDR3 is 13 residues long. Germline CDR1 reads SQVTM; CDR2 reads ANQGSEA. The CDR3 reads CSVGQGFSYEQYF. The CDR3 bases are TGCAGCGTTGGACAGGGCTTCTCCTACGAGCAGTACTTC.

The chain is built from TRBV6-5 and TRBJ2-7; D remains unclear. This CDR3 has 13 amino acids. Trimming shortened V by 2 bases and J by 0 bases, and 5 bases separated the two germline ends. The germline V gene has CDR1 MNHEY and CDR2 SVGAGI. CDR3 DNA: TGTGCCAGCAGTTACGGCGGCTCCTACGAGCAGTACTTC. Translated: CASSYGGSYEQYF.

This chain connects TRBV28 to TRBJ2-7; 8 bases fit TRBD2. The germline V gene encodes CDR1 MDHEN and CDR2 SYDVKM. After removal of 2 bases from V and 7 bases from J, the junction contained 13 bases not matched to a gene. This CDR3 contains 16 residues. The CDR3 DNA is TGTGCCAGCAGTTTAGGTAGCGGGACCAATGGGGAAGAGCAGTACTTC. It translates to CASSLGSGTNGEEQYF.

The gene calls are TRBV4-1 and TRBJ2-7, with a possible D match to TRBD1 (6 bases). This CDR3 region has 16 residues. V was trimmed by 0 bases and J by 2 bases, leaving 14 bases between them. Germline V lookup: CDR1 MGHRA, CDR2 YSYEKL. The CDR3 DNA follows: TGCGCCAGCAGCCAAGACGGTGGACAGCTGGCCTACGAGCAGTACTTC. Translation gives CASSQDGGQLAYEQYF.

This chain links TRBV10-1 with TRBJ2-2; D is unresolved. V lost 5 bases to trimming and J lost 7 bases, with 5 bases between them. Per the germline V gene, CDR1 is WNHNN and CDR2 is SYGVQD (reference sequence). CDR3 length equals 11 residues. The CDR3 sequence is CASSSRGELFF. The CDR3 DNA reads TGCGCCAGCAGTTCCCGCGGGGAGCTGTTTTTT.

The genes are TRBV19 and TRBJ2-1; TRBD2 matches at 12 bases. V shed 3 bases and J 8 bases; nucleotides not matched to a gene: 11. Germline V gene lookup returns CDR1 LNHDA and CDR2 SQIVND (reference sequence). This CDR3 is built from 17 residues. The CDR3 here is CASSMNIASGRGDEQFF. CDR3 DNA sequence: TGTGCCAGTAGTATGAATATAGCTAGCGGGAGGGGGGATGAGCAGTTCTTC.

The chain links TRBV6-1 to TRBJ1-1; D uncertain. Germline V CDR1 and CDR2: MNHNS, SASEGT. The CDR3 is made up of 16 amino acids. The V gene lost 3 bases and the J gene lost 3 bases, with 17 bases spanning the gap. The CDR3 coding sequence is TGTGCCAGCAGTGAGTCACCGGGTTGGGGAGACACTGAAGCTTTCTTT. It encodes CASSESPGWGDTEAFF.